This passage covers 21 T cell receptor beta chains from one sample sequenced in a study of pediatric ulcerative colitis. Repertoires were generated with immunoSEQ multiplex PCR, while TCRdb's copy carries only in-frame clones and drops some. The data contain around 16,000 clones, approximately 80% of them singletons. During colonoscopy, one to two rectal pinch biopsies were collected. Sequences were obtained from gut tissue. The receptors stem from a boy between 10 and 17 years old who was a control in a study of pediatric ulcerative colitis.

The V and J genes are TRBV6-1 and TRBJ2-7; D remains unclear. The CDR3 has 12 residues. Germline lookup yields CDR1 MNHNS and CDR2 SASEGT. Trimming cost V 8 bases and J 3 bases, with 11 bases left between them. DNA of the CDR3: TGTGCCAGCCACCCCGCTAGCTACGAGCAGTACTTC. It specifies CASHPASYEQYF.

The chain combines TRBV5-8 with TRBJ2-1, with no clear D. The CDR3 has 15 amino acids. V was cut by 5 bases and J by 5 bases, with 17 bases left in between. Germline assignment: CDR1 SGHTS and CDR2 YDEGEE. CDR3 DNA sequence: TGTGCCAGCAGTGCAGGCCCGAACGCCGACAATGAGCAGTTCTTC. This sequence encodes CASSAGPNADNEQFF.

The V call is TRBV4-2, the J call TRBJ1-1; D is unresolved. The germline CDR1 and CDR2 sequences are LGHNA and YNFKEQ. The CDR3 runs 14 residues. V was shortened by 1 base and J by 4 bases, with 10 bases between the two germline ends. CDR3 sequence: CASSQVREPTEAFF. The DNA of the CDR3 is TGTGCCAGCAGCCAAGTCCGGGAGCCCACTGAAGCTTTCTTT.

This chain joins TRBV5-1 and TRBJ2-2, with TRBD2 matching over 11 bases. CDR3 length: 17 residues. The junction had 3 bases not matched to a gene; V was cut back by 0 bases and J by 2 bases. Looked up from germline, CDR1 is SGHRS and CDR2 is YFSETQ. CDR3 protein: CASSLGLAGGNTGELFF. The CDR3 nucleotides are TGCGCCAGCAGCTTGGGGCTAGCGGGGGGCAACACCGGGGAGCTGTTTTTT.

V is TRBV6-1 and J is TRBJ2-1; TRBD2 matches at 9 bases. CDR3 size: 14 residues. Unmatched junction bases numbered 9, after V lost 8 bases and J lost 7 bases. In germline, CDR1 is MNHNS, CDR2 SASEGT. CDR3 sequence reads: CASVAGGPMNEQFF. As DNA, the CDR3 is TGTGCCAGCGTGGCGGGAGGGCCTATGAATGAGCAGTTCTTC.

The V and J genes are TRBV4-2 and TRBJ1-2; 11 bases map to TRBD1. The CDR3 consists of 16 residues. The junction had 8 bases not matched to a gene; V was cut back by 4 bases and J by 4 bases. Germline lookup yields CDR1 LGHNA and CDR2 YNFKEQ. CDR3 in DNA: TGTGCCAGCAGCCCCCAGGGACAGGGGGGTACCTATGGCTACACCTTC. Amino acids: CASSPQGQGGTYGYTF.

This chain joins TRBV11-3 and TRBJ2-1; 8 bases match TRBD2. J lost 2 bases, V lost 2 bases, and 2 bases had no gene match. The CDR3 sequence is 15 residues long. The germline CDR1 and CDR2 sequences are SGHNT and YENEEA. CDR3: CASSLRTSPYNEQFF. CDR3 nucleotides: TGTGCCAGCAGCTTAAGGACTAGCCCCTACAATGAGCAGTTCTTC.

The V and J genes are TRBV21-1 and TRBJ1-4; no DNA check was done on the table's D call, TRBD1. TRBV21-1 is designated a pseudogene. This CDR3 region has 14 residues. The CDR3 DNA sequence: TGTGCCAGCAGCAAAGCGGGGACAGGGGTAAAACTGTTTTTT. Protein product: CASSKAGTGVKLFF.

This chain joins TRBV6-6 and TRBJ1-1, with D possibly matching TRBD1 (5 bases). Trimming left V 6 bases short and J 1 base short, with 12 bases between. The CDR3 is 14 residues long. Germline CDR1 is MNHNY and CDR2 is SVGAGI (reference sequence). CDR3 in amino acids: CASRLNTGNTEAFF. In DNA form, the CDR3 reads TGTGCCAGCAGACTTAACACAGGGAACACTGAAGCTTTCTTT.

CDR3 coding DNA: TGTGCCAGCAGGACCCGCGCACTCGACATAACTAGCACAGATACGCAGTATTTT. The encoded protein is CASRTRALDITSTDTQYF. The gene calls are TRBV7-8 and TRBJ2-3, with D hard to call. This CDR3 is 18 amino acids long. Germline V gene sequence: CDR1 SGHVS, CDR2 FQNEAQ. Trimming shortened V by 6 bases and J by 0 bases, and 22 bases separated the two germline ends. Filled out from reference TRBV7-8 and TRBJ2-3, the complete variable domain reads GAGVSQSPRYKVAKRGQDVALRCDPISGHVSLFWYQQALGQGPEFLTYFQNEAQLDKSGLPSDRFFAERPEGSVSTLKIQRTQQEDSAVYLCASRTRALDITSTDTQYFGPGTRLTVL.

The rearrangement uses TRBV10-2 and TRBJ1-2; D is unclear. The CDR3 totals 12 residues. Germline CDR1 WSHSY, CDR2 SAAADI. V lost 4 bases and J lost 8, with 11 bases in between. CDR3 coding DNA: TGCGCCAGCAGTGGAGTTTCCGGGGGCTACACCTTC. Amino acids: CASSGVSGGYTF.

CDR3 sequence: CASSEDRPYNEQFF. In DNA form, the CDR3 reads TGTGCCAGCAGTGAAGATCGGCCATACAATGAGCAGTTCTTC. The chain is built from TRBV2 and TRBJ2-1; no reliable D call. Germline V CDR1 and CDR2: SNHLY, FYNNEI. V was cut by 1 base and J by 4 bases, with 8 bases left in between. This CDR3 comprises 14 residues.

For the CDR3, the DNA is TGTGCCAGCAGTCCCGGGACTTGGGACACAGATACGCAGTATTTT. Translating it yields CASSPGTWDTDTQYF. J is TRBJ2-3 and V is TRBV28; D might be TRBD2 (6 bases). V was clipped by 5 bases and J by 2 bases, with 14 bases between them. CDR1 is MDHEN, CDR2 SYDVKM, per germline. The CDR3 has 15 residues.

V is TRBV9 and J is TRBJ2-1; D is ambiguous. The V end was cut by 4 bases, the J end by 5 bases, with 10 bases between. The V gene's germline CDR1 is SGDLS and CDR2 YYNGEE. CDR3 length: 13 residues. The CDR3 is CASSSGGDNEQFF. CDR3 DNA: TGTGCCAGCAGCAGTGGCGGAGACAATGAGCAGTTCTTC.

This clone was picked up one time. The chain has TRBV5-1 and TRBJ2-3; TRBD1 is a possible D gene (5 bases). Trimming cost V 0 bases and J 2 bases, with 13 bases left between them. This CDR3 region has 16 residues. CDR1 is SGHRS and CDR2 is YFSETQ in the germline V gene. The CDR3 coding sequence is TGCGCCAGCAGCTTGGGTCAGGGCAGGGACACAGATACGCAGTATTTT. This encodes CASSLGQGRDTDTQYF.

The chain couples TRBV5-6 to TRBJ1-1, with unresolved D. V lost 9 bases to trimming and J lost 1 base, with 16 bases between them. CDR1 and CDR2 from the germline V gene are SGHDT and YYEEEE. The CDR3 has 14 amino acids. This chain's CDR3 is CATNKQPENTEAFF. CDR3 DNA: TGTGCCACCAACAAACAACCAGAGAACACTGAAGCTTTCTTT. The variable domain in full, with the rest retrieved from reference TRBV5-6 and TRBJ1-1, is DAGVTQSPTHLIKTRGQQVTLRCSPKSGHDTVSWYQQALGQGPQFIFQYYEEEERQRGNFPDRFSGHQFPNYSSELNVNALLLGDSALYLCATNKQPENTEAFFGQGTRLTVV.

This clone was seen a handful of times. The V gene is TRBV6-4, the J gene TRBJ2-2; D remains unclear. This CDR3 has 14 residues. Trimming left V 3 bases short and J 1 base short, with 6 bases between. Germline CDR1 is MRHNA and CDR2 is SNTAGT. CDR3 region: CASSEGGNTGELFF. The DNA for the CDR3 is TGTGCCAGCAGTGAAGGTGGGAACACCGGGGAGCTGTTTTTT.

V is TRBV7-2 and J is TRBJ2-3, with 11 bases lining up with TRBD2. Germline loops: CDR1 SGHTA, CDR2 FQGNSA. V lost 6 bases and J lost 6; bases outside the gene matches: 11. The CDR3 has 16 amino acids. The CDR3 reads CASSLLAGGPADTQYF. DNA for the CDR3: TGTGCCAGCAGTTTATTAGCGGGGGGGCCCGCCGATACGCAGTATTTT.

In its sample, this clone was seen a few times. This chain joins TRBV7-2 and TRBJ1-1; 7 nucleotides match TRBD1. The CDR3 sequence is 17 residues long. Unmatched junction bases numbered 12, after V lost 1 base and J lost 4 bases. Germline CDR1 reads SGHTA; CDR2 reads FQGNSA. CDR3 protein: CASSLGHTGQVSTEAFF. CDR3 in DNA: TGTGCCAGCAGCTTAGGCCACACTGGACAGGTTAGCACTGAAGCTTTCTTT.

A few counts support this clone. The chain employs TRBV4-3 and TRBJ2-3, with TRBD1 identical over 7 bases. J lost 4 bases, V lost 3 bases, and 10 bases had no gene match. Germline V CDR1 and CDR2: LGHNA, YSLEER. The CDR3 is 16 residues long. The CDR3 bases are TGCGCCAGCAGCCAGGCTACCGGACAGGAATCAGATACGCAGTATTTT. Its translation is CASSQATGQESDTQYF.

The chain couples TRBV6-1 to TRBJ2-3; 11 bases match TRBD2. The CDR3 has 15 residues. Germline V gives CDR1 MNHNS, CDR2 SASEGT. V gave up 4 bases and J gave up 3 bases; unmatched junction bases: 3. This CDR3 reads CASSVAGGLTDTQYF. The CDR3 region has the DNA TGTGCCAGCAGTGTAGCGGGAGGGCTTACAGATACGCAGTATTTT.